The sequence of this T cell receptor (beta chain) was determined in a study of T-cell reconstitution after alpha-beta-depleted transplantation in children. The V end lost 1 base, the J end lost 5 bases, and 20 bases lay between the germline ends. Germline values: CDR1 GTSNPN, CDR2 SVGIG (reference sequence). The CDR3 has 16 residues. This clonotype was detected only a few times. This sample's TCRbeta library carried unique molecular identifier barcodes. TCRdb reanalysed the PCR reads using MiXCR and keeps one entry per CDR3 protein. The table records roughly 100,000 distinct CDR3 sequences, approximately 8.4% of them present only once.

The chain employs TRBV30 and TRBJ2-5; a possible D gene is TRBD2 (6 bases). The clonotype was recovered from a human donor who donated a stem cell graft to a child with congenital amegakaryocytic thrombocytopenia. The sequenced sample was PBMCs from the stem cell graft donor, obtained from the stem cell graft. In DNA form, the CDR3 reads TGTGCCTGGAGTGGATGGAGGGCGAGGGAACCGGAGACCCAGTACTTC. It specifies CAWSGWRAREPETQYF.